The entry that follows covers one T cell receptor beta chain sequence. Measured with immunoSEQ multiplex PCR; TCRdb has only the in-frame clones, and not every one. The sample yields 200,000 to 250,000 clones, more than 75% seen once. These data belong to a study of blood T cell repertoires in COVID-19. From germline, CDR1 is LNHDA and CDR2 SQIVND (reference sequence). The CDR3 runs 17 residues. With 6 bases clipped from V and 4 bases from J, the junction kept 13 bases outside the gene matches. Sequenced input: peripheral blood. This TCR was sampled from a woman between 40 and 55 years old with acute or convalescent COVID-19. The chain uses TRBV19 and TRBJ1-2; 11 bases map to TRBD1. The CDR3: CASSPGTGGIFVYGYTF. The CDR3 bases are TGTGCCAGTAGCCCCGGGACAGGGGGTATTTTTGTCTATGGCTACACCTTC. Full variable domain (remainder filled in from reference TRBV19 and TRBJ1-2): DGGITQSPKYLFRKEGQNVTLSCEQNLNHDAMYWYRQDPGQGLRLIYYSQIVNDFQKGDIAEGYSVSREKKESFPLTVTSAQKNPTAFYLCASSPGTGGIFVYGYTFGSGTRLTVV.